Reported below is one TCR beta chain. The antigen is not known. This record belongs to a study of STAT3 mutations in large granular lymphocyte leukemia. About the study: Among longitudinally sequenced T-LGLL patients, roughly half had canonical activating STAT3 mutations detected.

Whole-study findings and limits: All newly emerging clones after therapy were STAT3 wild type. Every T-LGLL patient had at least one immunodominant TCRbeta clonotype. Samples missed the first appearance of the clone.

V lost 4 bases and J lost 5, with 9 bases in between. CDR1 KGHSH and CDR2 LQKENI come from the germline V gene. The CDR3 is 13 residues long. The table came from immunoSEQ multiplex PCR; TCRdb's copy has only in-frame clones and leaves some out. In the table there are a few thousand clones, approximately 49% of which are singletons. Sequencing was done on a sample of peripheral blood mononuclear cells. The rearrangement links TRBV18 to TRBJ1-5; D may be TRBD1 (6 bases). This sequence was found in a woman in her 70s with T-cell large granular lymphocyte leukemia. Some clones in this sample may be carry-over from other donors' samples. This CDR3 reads CASSLEGDQPQHF. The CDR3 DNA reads TGTGCCAGCTCACTGGAGGGGGATCAGCCCCAGCATTTT.